This is a list of T cell receptor beta chains from one sample in a study of control samples from healthy donors and cancer patients. Assay used: immunoSEQ multiplex PCR; TCRdb lists only in-frame clones, some missing. The sample lists more than 100,000 clones, around 90% occurring once. Sequenced sample: blood. The receptors here all came from a man aged 18 to 29 in good health. Each CDR3 is given with its conserved first and last residue. The order of the fields is V gene, J gene, D gene, CDR3 protein. D genes are given only for firm matches.

>TRBV29-1|TRBJ1-3|-
CSVVGEGNTIYF
>TRBV2|TRBJ1-2|TRBD1
CASTGTASNYGYTF
>TRBV6-5|TRBJ2-7|TRBD2
CASSFTGGSYEQYF
>TRBV7-9|TRBJ2-3|TRBD2
CASSTTISGGAGDTQYF
>TRBV6-5|TRBJ1-2|-
CASSPDSFNYGYTF
>TRBV5-6|TRBJ2-5|-
CASSLAASEGTQYF
>TRBV4-1|TRBJ1-2|-
CASSHRGADDVGYTF
>TRBV28|TRBJ2-2|TRBD1
CASSAQTGGSTGELFF
>TRBV11-2|TRBJ1-1|-
CASSYRQDTEAFF
>TRBV6-5|TRBJ2-1|TRBD2
CASAGTSGGAEEQFF
>TRBV19|TRBJ2-3|TRBD2
CASSIDRLGASGALDTQYF
>TRBV2|TRBJ1-4|-
CASGGQAPEKLFF
>TRBV18|TRBJ2-3|TRBD1
CASSPRVGTGYSDTQYF
>TRBV30|TRBJ1-1|-
CAWSADSDTEAFF
>TRBV30|TRBJ1-1|-
CAWSVGGLNTEAFF
>TRBV12-3/TRBV12-4|TRBJ1-1|-
CASSYKYTEAFF
>TRBV27|TRBJ1-6|-
CASRLAPRGRAGSPLHF
>TRBV6-5|TRBJ1-2|-
CASSQTTDNYGYTF
>TRBV7-7|TRBJ2-2|TRBD1
CASSLTGTANTGELFF